This TCR beta chain came from a study of blood T cells in healthy people across ages. For the study at large: About one barcoded beta molecule per two T cells was captured by template switching.

Germline V gene lookup returns CDR1 SGHVS and CDR2 FQNEAQ. The CDR3 covers 16 residues. After removal of 3 bases from V and 5 bases from J, the junction contained 8 bases not matched to a gene. This clonotype has only a few counts. Next came a second PCR, run for about 6 to 11 cycles, which used a sample-barcoded 5' primer along with a J-beta primer mix. TCRdb analysed the 5' RACE reads with MiXCR anew, one entry per CDR3 protein. The data contain over a million distinct CDR3 sequences, approximately 43% of them singletons. The chain links TRBV7-8 to TRBJ2-7, with TRBD2 matching 12 bases. The sequence came from a woman between 18 and 30 years old in good health. The sample comprised blood. The DNA of the CDR3 is TGTGCCAGCAGCTTCCGAGGACTAGCGGGGTTCGACGAGCAGTACTTC. Its protein product is CASSFRGLAGFDEQYF. Full variable domain (outside the CDR3, taken from reference TRBV7-8 and TRBJ2-7): GAGVSQSPRYKVAKRGQDVALRCDPISGHVSLFWYQQALGQGPEFLTYFQNEAQLDKSGLPSDRFFAERPEGSVSTLKIQRTQQEDSAVYLCASSFRGLAGFDEQYFGPGTRLTVT.